This TCR beta chain is drawn from a study of blood T cell repertoires in COVID-19. About the research overall: Acute and convalescent COVID-19 samples came from the United States, Italy and Spain. PBMCs, B-cell-depleted T cells, or T cells provided the cDNA or gDNA that made up the material.

Per the original methods: Nucleated cell counts were estimated from reference gene primer amplification. Sequenced by immunoSEQ multiplex PCR; TCRdb stores in-frame clones only, minus some. Clone size and the V and J calls come from that table; the DNA yielded D and trimming. The table includes 76,000 or so clones, roughly 85% detected once. The CDR3 extends over 14 amino acids. Trimming stripped 4 bases from V and 4 bases from J, with 10 bases between. Germline CDR1 and CDR2: LGHNA and YNFKEQ. This clonotype originated in a man aged 25 to 40 with acute or convalescent COVID-19. Input material: peripheral blood. The chain employs TRBV4-2 and TRBJ1-4; D may be TRBD1 (6 bases). This CDR3 reads CASSRQVDNEKLFF. The CDR3 nucleotides read TGTGCCAGCAGCCGACAGGTAGATAATGAAAAACTGTTTTTT.